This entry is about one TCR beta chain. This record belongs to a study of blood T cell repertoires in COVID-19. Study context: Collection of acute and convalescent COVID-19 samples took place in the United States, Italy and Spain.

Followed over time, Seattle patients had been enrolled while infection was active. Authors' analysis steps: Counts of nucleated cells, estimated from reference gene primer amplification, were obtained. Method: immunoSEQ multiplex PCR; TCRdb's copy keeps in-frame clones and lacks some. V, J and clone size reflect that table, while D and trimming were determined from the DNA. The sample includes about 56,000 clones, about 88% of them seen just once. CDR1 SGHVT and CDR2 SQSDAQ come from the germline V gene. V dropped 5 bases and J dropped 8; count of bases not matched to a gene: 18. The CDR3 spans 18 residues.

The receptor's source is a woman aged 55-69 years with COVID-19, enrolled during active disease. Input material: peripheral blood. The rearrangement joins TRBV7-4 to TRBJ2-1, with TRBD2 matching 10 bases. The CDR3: CASSPPWGLAFPGDEQFF. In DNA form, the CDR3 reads TGTGCCAGCAGCCCGCCTTGGGGACTAGCGTTCCCAGGGGATGAGCAGTTCTTC.